The 32 T cell receptor beta chains below come from one sample, sequenced in a study of CXCR3-negative and CXCR3-positive naive CD8 T cells. Broader study findings: TRB CDR3s were more hydrophobic in CXCR3-positive than in CXCR3-negative naive cells.

The authors prepared UMI-labeled TRB cDNA libraries by 5' RACE. TCRdb reprocessed the 5' RACE reads and keeps a single row for each CDR3 protein, giving no DNA. The specimen's table records about 70,000 distinct CDR3 sequences. Their specific antigens are unknown. Sequenced input: naive CXCR3+ CD8+ T cells from blood. Described subset: CD45RO-CCR7+CD27+CD95- naive CD8+ T cells expressing CXCR3 (TNR3+). The receptors originated from a human donor in good health. Some clones in this sample may be carry-over from other donors' samples.

The genes are TRBV7-2 and TRBJ2-5; TCRdb designates TRBD1, a call that cannot be tested without DNA. The CDR3 runs to 18 residues. Germline CDR1 SGHTA, CDR2 FQGNSA. CDR3 amino acids: CASSLEDSGTGGRETQYF.

The genes are TRBV7-6 and TRBJ1-1; with no DNA, the TCRdb D assignment of TRBD1 cannot be verified. Germline values: CDR1 SGHVS, CDR2 FNYEAQ. The CDR3 is made up of 15 amino acids. The CDR3 is CASSLGEGAPAEAFF.

The chain combines TRBV14 with TRBJ2-2; TCRdb gives TRBD1 as the D gene, but with no DNA this cannot be confirmed. Germline V lookup: CDR1 SGHDN, CDR2 FVKESK. The CDR3 totals 14 residues. The CDR3 loop reads CASSQEHAPGELFF.

V is TRBV29-1 and J is TRBJ2-5; the TCRdb call, TRBD1, lacks DNA for checking. Germline CDR1 reads SQVTM; CDR2 reads ANQGSEA. This CDR3 has 14 residues. CDR3 amino acids: CSVDGTVEGETQYF.

The genes are TRBV20-1 and TRBJ2-7; TCRdb's D gene call, TRBD1, goes unchecked for lack of DNA. Germline loops: CDR1 DFQATT, CDR2 SNEGSKA (reference sequence). CDR3 size: 11 residues. CDR3 region: CSVKEGGWQYF.

V usage is TRBV29-1 and J usage is TRBJ1-1. Germline V CDR1 and CDR2: SQVTM, ANQGSEA. CDR3 size: 15 residues. CDR3 sequence reads: CSVEDLPVANTEAFF.

The gene calls are TRBV5-1 and TRBJ2-7; TCRdb's assignment of TRBD1 cannot be checked, as there is no DNA. Germline V CDR1 and CDR2: SGHRS, YFSETQ. The CDR3 totals 14 residues. CDR3: CASSSGQGAVEQYF.

V usage is TRBV4-1 and J usage is TRBJ1-4; TCRdb's D gene call, TRBD1, goes unchecked for lack of DNA. In germline, CDR1 is MGHRA, CDR2 YSYEKL. CDR3 length: 15 residues. This chain's CDR3 is CASSQEGATDEKLFF.

The CDR3 reads CATRAGPMIGEKLFF. The gene calls are TRBV15 and TRBJ1-4; there is no DNA to check the TCRdb D call of TRBD1. Germline CDR1 and CDR2: LNHNV and YYDKDF (reference sequence). The CDR3 has 15 amino acids.

The CDR3 sequence: CSAGGSTDTQYF. The chain links TRBV29-1 to TRBJ2-3; the TCRdb D gene call, TRBD1, has no DNA to confirm it. This CDR3 comprises 12 residues. CDR1 and CDR2 from the germline V gene are SQVTM and ANQGSEA.

The rearrangement links TRBV6-2 or TRBV6-3 to TRBJ2-1; TCRdb selects TRBD1, and the lack of DNA leaves this call unchecked. This CDR3 is 16 amino acids long. The germline gives CDR1 MNHEY, CDR2 SVGEGT. CDR3 residues: CASSYGIGDRENEQFF.

CDR3 in amino acids: CASSVAGAGETQYF. The rearrangement uses TRBV9 and TRBJ2-5; TCRdb lists TRBD2, though no DNA is available to test this call. The CDR3 runs 14 residues. Germline V gene sequence: CDR1 SGDLS, CDR2 YYNGEE.

J is TRBJ2-7 and V is TRBV7-9; there is no DNA to check the TCRdb D call of TRBD1. This CDR3 comprises 15 residues. Germline loops: CDR1 SEHNR, CDR2 FQNEAQ (reference sequence). CDR3 sequence: CASSSGQGIMYEQYF. The complete variable domain, with remaining parts taken from reference TRBV7-9 and TRBJ2-7, reads DTGVSQNPRHKITKRGQNVTFRCDPISEHNRLYWYRQTLGQGPEFLTYFQNEAQLEKSRLLSDRFSAERPKGSFSTLEIQRTEQGDSAMYLCASSSGQGIMYEQYFGPGTRLTVT.

The gene calls are TRBV10-3 and TRBJ1-2. This CDR3 is 18 amino acids long. Germline-derived CDR1 and CDR2 are ENHRY and SYGVKD. CDR3 loop: CAISESPAAGEQIYGYTF.

The V and J genes are TRBV25-1 and TRBJ1-3; the D gene TCRdb calls, TRBD1, cannot be checked with no DNA. Germline V lookup: CDR1 MGHDK, CDR2 SYGVNS. This CDR3 has 13 amino acids. CDR3: CASSELPGTTIYF.

The CDR3 protein is CASSAGRLAGNEQYF. The chain joins TRBV7-9 to TRBJ2-7; with no DNA, the TCRdb D assignment of TRBD2 cannot be verified. Germline-derived CDR1 and CDR2 are SEHNR and FQNEAQ (reference sequence). The length of the CDR3 is 15 residues.

The CDR3 sequence: CASSLETSGGIQETQYF. V gene TRBV5-1 combines with J gene TRBJ2-5; TCRdb calls TRBD2, which cannot be checked without DNA. This CDR3 has 17 amino acids. Per the germline V gene, CDR1 is SGHRS and CDR2 is YFSETQ.

The V call is TRBV29-1, the J call TRBJ2-7. Germline assignment: CDR1 SQVTM and CDR2 ANQGSEA. The CDR3 has 15 residues. This CDR3 is CSVEDDLTETYEQYF.

This rearrangement joins TRBV28 to TRBJ2-2. The CDR3 spans 12 residues. CDR1 MDHEN and CDR2 SYDVKM come from the germline V gene. The CDR3 region is CASRYGTGELFF.

The chain joins TRBV7-2 to TRBJ2-1. This CDR3 is built from 15 residues. Germline-derived CDR1 and CDR2 are SGHTA and FQGNSA. The CDR3: CASSLPRSSYNEQFF. Full variable domain (outside the CDR3, taken from reference TRBV7-2 and TRBJ2-1): GAGVSQSPSNKVTEKGKDVELRCDPISGHTALYWYRQSLGQGLEFLIYFQGNSAPDKSGLPSDRFSAERTGGSVSTLTIQRTQQEDSAVYLCASSLPRSSYNEQFFGPGTRLTVL.

The rearrangement links TRBV4-1 to TRBJ2-5; TCRdb proposes TRBD1, but this gene call is untestable without DNA. The CDR3 totals 17 residues. Per the germline V gene, CDR1 is MGHRA and CDR2 is YSYEKL. This CDR3 is CASSQDRGDRDRETQYF.

This chain connects TRBV28 to TRBJ1-4; TCRdb returns TRBD1, unconfirmable since there is no DNA. CDR1 and CDR2 from the germline V gene are MDHEN and SYDVKM. CDR3 length: 15 amino acids. The CDR3 loop reads CASSFLGQLGEKLFF.

J is TRBJ1-5 and V is TRBV3-1. The CDR3 runs 15 residues. The germline V gene encodes CDR1 LGHDT and CDR2 YNNKEL (reference sequence). The CDR3 loop is CASSQGPGGFQPQHF.

The rearrangement links TRBV6-1 to TRBJ2-7. This CDR3 contains 15 residues. From germline, CDR1 is MNHNS and CDR2 SASEGT. The CDR3 region is CASSAKTEIIYEQYF.

The rearrangement joins TRBV7-9 to TRBJ2-5; TCRdb indicates TRBD1, and absent DNA this call remains unverified. The length of the CDR3 is 11 residues. Germline values: CDR1 SEHNR, CDR2 FQNEAQ (reference sequence). This chain's CDR3 is CASTPAKSQYF.

This chain links TRBV2 with TRBJ2-3. The CDR3 consists of 13 residues. Germline lookup yields CDR1 SNHLY and CDR2 FYNNEI. CDR3 sequence: CASTVYFTDTQYF.

The V gene is TRBV29-1, the J gene TRBJ2-7; no DNA is available, so the TRBD1 call from TCRdb remains unchecked. Germline V gene data show CDR1 as SQVTM and CDR2 as ANQGSEA. This CDR3 is built from 14 residues. The CDR3 is CSVLTGTGAREQYF.

The V gene is TRBV29-1, the J gene TRBJ2-7; the D call of TRBD2 rests on TCRdb alone, since no DNA is present to check it. CDR3 length: 19 amino acids. The germline V gene encodes CDR1 SQVTM and CDR2 ANQGSEA. CDR3 sequence reads: CSVESVRPGLAGFSYEQYF.

The chain carries TRBV29-1 and TRBJ1-2; TCRdb proposes TRBD1, but this gene call is untestable without DNA. The CDR3 sequence is 12 residues long. The germline CDR1 and CDR2 sequences are SQVTM and ANQGSEA. CDR3 region: CSGVTGGYGYTF.

The chain employs TRBV6-2 or TRBV6-3 and TRBJ2-7. The CDR3 has 12 residues. Germline V gives CDR1 MNHEY, CDR2 SVGEGT. CDR3: CASSWVLYEQYF.

The rearrangement uses TRBV20-1 and TRBJ2-7; TCRdb's D gene call, TRBD1, goes unchecked for lack of DNA. In germline, CDR1 is DFQATT, CDR2 SNEGSKA (reference sequence). This CDR3 has 15 residues. Here the CDR3 reads CSAKPTVTERYEQYF.

This chain links TRBV7-2 with TRBJ2-7; the TCRdb D gene call, TRBD1, has no DNA to confirm it. The CDR3 spans 14 residues. In germline, CDR1 is SGHTA, CDR2 FQGNSA. This CDR3 reads CASSFAGGTYEQYF.